This T cell receptor beta chain was found in a study of cytomegalovirus exposure and HLA in healthy donors. Looking at the study overall: Unique TCR beta sequences numbering around 110 million came from around 180 million T cells in an earlier analysis. Study conclusions and caveats: The classifier reportedly diagnosed cytomegalovirus status with high sensitivity and specificity. Through in vitro validation, three CMV-associated chains were shown to be specific for CMV antigens. A list of 150 or so TCR beta chains associated with cytomegalovirus was given.

Concerning this clone itself: Its specificity is unknown.

This CDR3 comprises 17 residues. V was clipped by 6 bases and J by 0 bases; unmatched bases: 8. Germline-derived CDR1 and CDR2 are MDHEN and SYDVKM. This PCR relied on a set of 60 Vbeta primers and 13 Jbeta primers. Produced via immunoSEQ multiplex PCR; TCRdb's table is partial and in-frame only. The repertoire holds around 150,000 clones, with around 65% as singletons. The sequencing input was PBMCs. The chain couples TRBV28 to TRBJ1-6; 7 nucleotides line up with TRBD1. The TCR was taken from a male donor in good health and CMV-seronegative. CDR3 coding DNA: TGTGCCAGCAGCCGGGGACAGCCCAGCTCCTATAATTCACCCCTCCACTTT. The encoded protein is CASSRGQPSSYNSPLHF. The whole variable domain, remainder taken from reference TRBV28 and TRBJ1-6, is DVKVTQSSRYLVKRTGEKVFLECVQDMDHENMFWYRQDPGLGLRLIYFSYDVKMKEKGDIPEGYSVSREKKERFSLILESASTNQTSMYLCASSRGQPSSYNSPLHFGNGTRLTVT.